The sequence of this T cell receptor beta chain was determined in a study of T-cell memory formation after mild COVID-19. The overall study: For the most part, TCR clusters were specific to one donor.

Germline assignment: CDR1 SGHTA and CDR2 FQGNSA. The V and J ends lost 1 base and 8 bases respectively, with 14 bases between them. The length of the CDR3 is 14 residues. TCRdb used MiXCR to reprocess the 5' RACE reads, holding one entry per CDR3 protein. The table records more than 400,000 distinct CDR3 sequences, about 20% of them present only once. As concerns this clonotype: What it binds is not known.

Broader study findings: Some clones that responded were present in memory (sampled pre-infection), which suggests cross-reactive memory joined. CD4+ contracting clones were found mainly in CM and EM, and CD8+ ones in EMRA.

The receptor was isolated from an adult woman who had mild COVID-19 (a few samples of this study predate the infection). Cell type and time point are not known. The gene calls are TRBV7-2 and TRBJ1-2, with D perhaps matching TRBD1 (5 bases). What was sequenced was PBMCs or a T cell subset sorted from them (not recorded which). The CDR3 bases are TGTGCCAGCAGCTTAGGGGGACCGGGCCGAGGCTACACCTTC. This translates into CASSLGGPGRGYTF.